These 19 T cell receptor beta chains share one sample of origin, sequenced in a study of blood T cell repertoires in COVID-19. TCRdb keeps only in-frame clones here, not all; method: immunoSEQ multiplex PCR. The profile shows approximately 250,000 clones, 83% of them singletons. Sequencing was carried out using peripheral blood. The receptor source for this set is a human donor in a cohort sampled during active COVID-19.

The CDR3 sequence is CASSLGTGISEAFF. The CDR3 nucleotides read TGTGCCAGCAGCTTGGGGACAGGGATAAGTGAAGCTTTCTTT. The gene calls are TRBV5-5 and TRBJ1-1; the match to TRBD1 covers 8 bases. V dropped 0 bases and J dropped 7; count of bases not matched to a gene: 5. The CDR3 is 14 residues long. CDR1 and CDR2 (germline): SGHKS, YYEKEE (reference sequence).

V and J are TRBV6-8 and TRBJ2-3; TRBD1 aligns across 8 bases. The germline V gene has CDR1 MNHGY and CDR2 SAAAGT. This CDR3 has 15 amino acids. The V and J ends lost 6 bases and 8 bases, in that order; junction bases with no gene match: 13. For the CDR3, the DNA is TGTGCCAGCAGCAGCCGCAGGGGGCATTTTGTTACGCAGTATTTT. Translating it yields CASSSRRGHFVTQYF.

This clone was observed a few times. The sample carries other DNA sequences with the same CDR3. The chain combines TRBV3-1 (or the pseudogene TRBV3-2) with TRBJ2-7; TRBD2 might be the D (7 bases). From germline, CDR1 is LGHDT and CDR2 YNNKEL (reference sequence). The CDR3 length is 14 residues. Trimming stripped 0 bases from V and 5 bases from J, with 11 bases between. The CDR3, as DNA: TGTGCCAGCAGCCAAGAAGGGGGGGCCAACGAGCAGTACTTC. Translation: CASSQEGGANEQYF.

The chain couples TRBV11-2 to TRBJ2-3; maybe TRBD2 (6 bases). Between the trimmed V and J ends, which lost 4 bases and 4 bases, there was a span of 18 bases. This CDR3 is built from 16 residues. CDR1 is SGHAT and CDR2 is FQNNGV in the germline V gene. The CDR3 DNA follows: TGTGCCAGCAGCTCTATCCCCGGCCCGGGGGCAGATACGCAGTATTTT. Amino acid sequence: CASSSIPGPGADTQYF. The complete variable domain, with remaining parts taken from reference TRBV11-2 and TRBJ2-3, reads EAGVAQSPRYKIIEKRQSVAFWCNPISGHATLYWYQQILGQGPKLLIQFQNNGVVDDSQLPKDRFSAERLKGVDSTLKIQPAKLEDSAVYLCASSSIPGPGADTQYFGPGTRLTVL.

V is TRBV5-1 and J is TRBJ2-1; 11 bases fit TRBD2. The germline gives CDR1 SGHRS, CDR2 YFSETQ. This CDR3 contains 17 residues. V dropped 6 bases and J dropped 3; count of bases not matched to a gene: 11. CDR3 sequence: CASKWNSGGAGYNEQFF. CDR3 nucleotides: TGCGCCAGCAAGTGGAATAGCGGGGGGGCCGGCTACAATGAGCAGTTCTTC.

This chain connects TRBV14 to TRBJ2-1, with TRBD1 matching 8 bases. Trimming removed 4 bases from V and 12 bases from J; junction bases left unmatched: 5. The CDR3 consists of 12 residues. Germline assignment: CDR1 SGHDN and CDR2 FVKESK. The CDR3: CASSPGGAVQFF. CDR3 coding DNA: TGTGCCAGCAGCCCAGGGGGCGCGGTGCAGTTCTTC. The whole variable domain, remainder taken from reference TRBV14 and TRBJ2-1, is EAGVTQFPSHSVIEKGQTVTLRCDPISGHDNLYWYRRVMGKEIKFLLHFVKESKQDESGMPNNRFLAERTGGTYSTLKVQPAELEDSGVYFCASSPGGAVQFFGPGTRLTVL.

The V call is TRBV5-4, the J call TRBJ2-5, with TRBD2 matching over 8 bases. Losses at the gene ends were 0 bases for V and 3 bases for J; bases not matched to a gene: 7. The length of the CDR3 is 16 residues. Germline loops: CDR1 SGHNT, CDR2 YYREEE (reference sequence). The CDR3 spells CASSLGIWREEETQYF. CDR3 nucleotides: TGTGCCAGCAGCTTGGGGATCTGGCGGGAGGAAGAGACCCAGTACTTC.

The chain recombines TRBV5-1 with TRBJ1-3; the D is unclear. The V gene's germline CDR1 is SGHRS and CDR2 YFSETQ. Trimming removed 4 bases from V and 0 bases from J, with 11 bases in between. The CDR3 spans 15 residues. CDR3 coding DNA: TGCGCCAGCAGCCCCGGGTCTACCTCTGGAAACACCATATATTTT. Its protein is CASSPGSTSGNTIYF.

The chain employs TRBV7-3 and TRBJ2-5, with 11 bases fitting TRBD2. Germline CDR1 SGHTA, CDR2 FQGTGA. With 5 bases clipped from V and 6 bases from J, the junction kept 8 bases outside the gene matches. The CDR3 contains 15 residues. Here the CDR3 reads CASSTTSGARQTQYF. In DNA form, the CDR3 reads TGTGCCAGCAGCACGACTAGCGGGGCGAGGCAGACCCAGTACTTC.

The gene calls are TRBV9 and TRBJ2-2; 12 bases fit TRBD1. Germline V gives CDR1 SGDLS, CDR2 YYNGEE. This CDR3 contains 17 residues. The J segment lost 6 bases and the V segment lost 5 bases, leaving 11 bases of the junction unmatched. DNA of the CDR3: TGTGCCAGCAGTTCCAGCCGGGACAGGGGGCCTGCCGGGGAGCTGTTTTTT. It encodes CASSSSRDRGPAGELFF. Filled out from reference TRBV9 and TRBJ2-2, the complete variable domain reads DSGVTQTPKHLITATGQRVTLRCSPRSGDLSVYWYQQSLDQGLQFLIQYYNGEERAKGNILERFSAQQFPDLHSELNLSSLELGDSALYFCASSSSRDRGPAGELFFGEGSRLTVL.

This clone was counted between two and nine times. The rearrangement joins TRBV9 to TRBJ2-1, with 11 bases lining up with TRBD2. Germline values: CDR1 SGDLS, CDR2 YYNGEE. The CDR3 loop spans 16 amino acids. With V trimmed by 3 bases and J by 0 bases, 2 bases remained unmatched. The CDR3 here is CASSALAGGSYNEQFF. CDR3 DNA: TGTGCCAGCAGCGCGCTAGCGGGGGGCTCCTACAATGAGCAGTTCTTC.

This clone came up a few times. J is TRBJ2-7 and V is TRBV6-6, with TRBD1 matching 9 bases. CDR1 and CDR2 (germline): MNHNY, SVGAGI (reference sequence). This CDR3 contains 14 residues. V lost 6 bases to trimming and J lost 5 bases; unmatched junction nucleotides: 8. The CDR3 protein is CASRYGTGRDEQYF. In nucleotides, the CDR3 is TGTGCCAGCAGATACGGGACAGGGCGCGACGAGCAGTACTTC.

The chain links TRBV5-1 to TRBJ2-7, with D possibly being TRBD2 (5 bases). The CDR3 consists of 13 residues. With 4 bases removed from V and 7 bases from J, the gap between germline ends came to 15 bases. The germline gives CDR1 SGHRS, CDR2 YFSETQ. The CDR3 bases are TGCGCCAGCAGCCCTGACGGGGTGGGAGAGCAGTACTTC. Its translation is CASSPDGVGEQYF.

This sequence joins TRBV5-4 and TRBJ1-2; no definite D call. Germline CDR1 SGHNT, CDR2 YYREEE (reference sequence). The CDR3 sequence is 15 residues long. Trimming shortened V by 2 bases and J by 6 bases, and 17 bases separated the two germline ends. In DNA, the CDR3 is TGTGCCAGCAGCTTAGGGAAGGGCGGGGAGGATGGCTACACCTTC. As protein: CASSLGKGGEDGYTF.

The V call is TRBV19, the J call TRBJ2-5; 7 nucleotides match TRBD1. Trimming at V came to 6 bases and at J to 5 bases, leaving 9 bases not matched to a gene. The length of the CDR3 is 14 residues. CDR1 is LNHDA, CDR2 SQIVND, per germline (reference sequence). The CDR3 sequence: CASRRQGATETQYF. The CDR3 bases are TGTGCCAGTAGACGACAGGGAGCCACGGAGACCCAGTACTTC.

This chain joins TRBV28 and TRBJ2-1; TRBD2 agrees at 10 bases. This CDR3 spans 14 amino acids. Germline lookup yields CDR1 MDHEN and CDR2 SYDVKM. V was clipped by 6 bases and J by 8 bases; unmatched bases: 7. The CDR3 nucleotides are TGTGCCAGCAGGCCCAGCGGGAGGGCCTATGAGCAGTTCTTC. Protein sequence: CASRPSGRAYEQFF.

On this clone: One end of the junction fails to match germline, which may point to a read error. The chain recombines TRBV24-1 with TRBJ1-1; tentatively, D is TRBD1 (6 bases). The germline V gene has CDR1 KGHDR and CDR2 SFDVKD. The CDR3 is 15 amino acids. DNA for the CDR3: TGTGCCACCAGTGATGGAACCACAGGGAACTCTGAAGCTTTCTTT. This gives the protein CATSDGTTGNSEAFF.

The rearrangement joins TRBV18 to TRBJ2-7, with D maybe TRBD1 (5 bases). Germline lookup yields CDR1 KGHSH and CDR2 LQKENI. The CDR3 is 12 residues long. V was cut by 6 bases and J by 3 bases, with 9 bases left in between. CDR3 sequence reads: CASSVTVYEQYF. Written as DNA, the CDR3 is TGTGCCAGCTCTGTGACAGTCTACGAGCAGTACTTC.

The J gene is TRBJ2-7, the V gene TRBV9; 10 nucleotides match TRBD1. CDR3 length: 16 residues. V gave up 0 bases and J gave up 1 base; unmatched junction bases: 4. Germline CDR1 SGDLS, CDR2 YYNGEE. CDR3 amino acids: CASSVGQGAASYEQYF. In DNA, the CDR3 is TGTGCCAGCAGCGTAGGACAGGGGGCCGCGTCCTACGAGCAGTACTTC.